One sample yielded the 26 T cell receptor beta chains listed below, sequenced in a study of cytomegalovirus exposure and HLA in healthy donors. The PCR ran on 60 Vbeta and 13 Jbeta primers. Clones were sequenced by immunoSEQ multiplex PCR, and TCRdb holds only the in-frame ones, with some missing. The top ten clones hold roughly 3.2% of a sample with 90,000 to 140,000 clones, roughly three quarters of them seen once. Sequencing was done on a sample of PBMCs. The source is a man in his thirties or forties in good health and CMV-seronegative.

In this sample, this clone turned up a few times. The gene calls are TRBV18 and TRBJ1-5, with 7 bases identical to TRBD1. The CDR3 has 13 residues. The J segment lost 4 bases and the V segment lost 3 bases, leaving 0 bases of the junction unmatched. Looked up from germline, CDR1 is KGHSH and CDR2 is LQKENI. CDR3 in amino acids: CASSPGQNQPQHF. Here the CDR3 DNA reads TGTGCCAGCTCACCGGGACAGAATCAGCCCCAGCATTTT.

The chain combines TRBV9 with TRBJ1-1; D is uncertain. This CDR3 is built from 13 residues. Germline V gene lookup returns CDR1 SGDLS and CDR2 YYNGEE. V shed 4 bases and J shed 3 bases, with 10 bases lying between them. The CDR3 sequence is CASSLLSDTEAFF. The CDR3 DNA reads as TGTGCCAGCAGCCTTCTTTCGGACACTGAAGCTTTCTTT.

The J gene is TRBJ1-2, the V gene TRBV7-2; D uncertain. Germline CDR1 is SGHTA and CDR2 is FQGNSA. The CDR3 loop spans 13 amino acids. Trimming removed 1 base at V and 3 bases at J, with 6 bases between. DNA of the CDR3: TGTGCCAGCAGCTTAGAATCCTACTATGGCTACACCTTC. The encoded protein is CASSLESYYGYTF.

The chain is built from TRBV6-5 and TRBJ2-2, with TRBD2 matching 8 bases. CDR1 MNHEY and CDR2 SVGAGI come from the germline V gene. The J segment lost 4 bases and the V segment lost 6 bases, leaving 7 bases of the junction unmatched. This CDR3 is built from 15 residues. The CDR3 region is CASRQPGLVTGELFF. The CDR3 DNA reads TGTGCCAGCAGACAACCGGGACTAGTCACCGGGGAGCTGTTTTTT.

The chain links TRBV5-1 to TRBJ1-1; 10 bases are a match to TRBD1. Germline V lookup: CDR1 SGHRS, CDR2 YFSETQ. The CDR3 is made up of 14 amino acids. V was clipped by 3 bases and J by 3 bases; unmatched bases: 2. CDR3 in amino acids: CASSSGQGDTEAFF. The CDR3 DNA reads TGCGCCAGCAGCTCCGGACAGGGGGACACTGAAGCTTTCTTT.

This clone occurred a few times. The chain links TRBV4-3 to TRBJ2-1; D remains unclear. Trimming took off 2 bases at V and 9 bases at J, with 11 bases between the two ends. Germline V gene data show CDR1 as LGHNA and CDR2 as YSLEER. The CDR3 length is 13 residues. CDR3 nucleotide sequence: TGCGCCAGCAGCCAATTTCTAGGAGCTGAGCAGTTCTTC. Translated: CASSQFLGAEQFF.

V usage is TRBV10-2 and J usage is TRBJ2-7; D not certain. The CDR3 sequence is 17 residues long. CDR1 and CDR2 from the germline V gene are WSHSY and SAAADI. With 0 bases removed from V and 2 bases from J, the gap between germline ends came to 17 bases. This chain's CDR3 is CASSESISAGSTYEQYF. DNA for the CDR3: TGCGCCAGCAGTGAGTCTATCAGCGCTGGCAGTACCTACGAGCAGTACTTC.

Here the CDR3 reads CASSNPGGSNTGELFF. For the CDR3, the DNA is TGTGCCAGCAGCAACCCGGGGGGTTCGAACACCGGGGAGCTGTTTTTT. The V and J genes are TRBV7-2 and TRBJ2-2, with 7 bases matching TRBD2. V lost 5 bases to trimming and J lost 0 bases; unmatched junction nucleotides: 6. The germline gives CDR1 SGHTA, CDR2 FQGNSA. The CDR3 loop spans 16 amino acids.

The CDR3 here is CASSKAPMRDRGLYEQYF. Here the CDR3 DNA reads TGTGCCAGCAGCAAAGCGCCCATGAGGGACAGGGGGTTATACGAGCAGTACTTC. The chain is built from TRBV21-1 and TRBJ2-7; the listed D gene, TRBD1, was not tested against the DNA. TRBV21-1 is reported as a pseudogene. The CDR3 totals 18 residues.

The chain carries TRBV7-3 and TRBJ2-5; 7 bases match TRBD1. The CDR3 loop spans 15 amino acids. V gave up 4 bases and J gave up 5 bases; unmatched junction bases: 10. Germline CDR1 is SGHTA and CDR2 is FQGTGA. The CDR3 DNA follows: TGTGCCAGCAGCTCAGGGACAGCCCTAAGGGAGACCCAGTACTTC. This sequence encodes CASSSGTALRETQYF.

The CDR3 loop reads CASSYSVDREAFF. CDR3 DNA: TGTGCCAGCAGTTATTCCGTTGACAGGGAAGCTTTCTTT. This chain links TRBV6-5 with TRBJ1-1, with a possible D match to TRBD1 (6 bases). The CDR3 has 13 amino acids. CDR1 MNHEY and CDR2 SVGAGI come from the germline V gene. V lost 3 bases and J lost 8, with 13 bases in between.

This chain joins TRBV5-1 and TRBJ2-5; 10 bases are shared with TRBD2. The germline CDR1 and CDR2 sequences are SGHRS and YFSETQ. CDR3 size: 17 residues. Trimming cost V 3 bases and J 0 bases; bases outside gene matches: 8. The CDR3 loop is CASSSGTSVPYQETQYF. CDR3 bases: TGCGCCAGCAGCTCCGGGACTAGCGTACCGTACCAAGAGACCCAGTACTTC. The entire variable domain, with the rest obtained from reference TRBV5-1 and TRBJ2-5, is as follows: KAGVTQTPRYLIKTRGQQVTLSCSPISGHRSVSWYQQTPGQGLQFLFEYFSETQRNKGNFPGRFSGRQFSNSRSEMNVSTLELGDSALYLCASSSGTSVPYQETQYFGPGTRLLVL.

The V gene is TRBV11-2, the J gene TRBJ2-1; 11 bases map to TRBD2. V lost 4 bases to trimming and J lost 3 bases; unmatched junction nucleotides: 2. Germline CDR1 reads SGHAT; CDR2 reads FQNNGV. The CDR3 has 15 residues. CDR3 coding DNA: TGTGCCAGCAGCTGGGGACTAGCGGACTACAATGAGCAGTTCTTC. Its protein product is CASSWGLADYNEQFF.

In this sample, this clone turned up a few times. The chain links TRBV15 to TRBJ2-7, with D unresolved. Germline V gene data show CDR1 as LNHNV and CDR2 as YYDKDF (reference sequence). V lost 0 bases and J 5 bases, leaving 8 bases between the germline ends. This CDR3 has 13 residues. CDR3 DNA: TGTGCCACCAGCAGAGATACAGAAAACGAGCAGTACTTC. Translated: CATSRDTENEQYF.

The chain combines TRBV5-1 with TRBJ2-7, with D perhaps matching TRBD1 (6 bases). The CDR3 runs to 15 residues. Trimming stripped 0 bases from V and 6 bases from J, with 16 bases between. The germline V gene has CDR1 SGHRS and CDR2 YFSETQ. In nucleotides, the CDR3 is TGCGCCAGCAGCTTGGAAAGCGGTAACAGGGTCGAGCAGTACTTC. Residues: CASSLESGNRVEQYF.

This chain joins TRBV6-6 and TRBJ2-7, with 7 nucleotides matching TRBD2. CDR1 and CDR2 (germline): MNHNY, SVGAGI (reference sequence). V shed 6 bases and J 0 bases; nucleotides not matched to a gene: 8. CDR3 length: 15 residues. For the CDR3, the DNA is TGTGCCAGCAGCACCACTAGCGCGAGCTCCTACGAGCAGTACTTC. It is translated as CASSTTSASSYEQYF.

The V call is TRBV27, the J call TRBJ1-2; a weak D match, TRBD1 (6 bases). The germline gives CDR1 MNHEY, CDR2 SMNVEV (reference sequence). The CDR3 consists of 15 residues. Deletions cut 6 bases from V and 10 bases from J, with 24 bases between. CDR3: CASRNRDTSRGVYTF. In nucleotides, the CDR3 is TGTGCCAGCAGGAACCGGGACACTTCCCGAGGAGTCTACACCTTC.

The chain joins TRBV6-1 to TRBJ2-3, with TRBD1 matching 7 bases. J was trimmed by 3 bases and V by 7 bases; bases with no gene match: 4. This CDR3 is built from 13 residues. Germline assignment: CDR1 MNHNS and CDR2 SASEGT. DNA for the CDR3: TGTGCCAGCACTGGGACAGTTACAGATACGCAGTATTTT. It is translated as CASTGTVTDTQYF.

The J gene is TRBJ1-1, the V gene TRBV5-1; D uncertain. This CDR3 contains 14 residues. In germline, CDR1 is SGHRS, CDR2 YFSETQ. The germline V and J ends were trimmed by 0 bases and 0 bases, with 6 bases remaining between them. The DNA for the CDR3 is TGCGCCAGCAGCTTGGATCCGGTGAACACTGAAGCTTTCTTT. It encodes CASSLDPVNTEAFF.

V usage is TRBV14 and J usage is TRBJ2-7; weak D call: TRBD1 (6 bases). From germline, CDR1 is SGHDN and CDR2 FVKESK. The CDR3 loop spans 17 amino acids. Deletions cut 4 bases from V and 2 bases from J, with 21 bases between. The CDR3 protein is CASSPGVPLSPAYEQYF. The CDR3 DNA sequence: TGTGCCAGCAGCCCAGGGGTACCCCTCTCGCCTGCCTACGAGCAGTACTTC.

V usage is TRBV7-9 and J usage is TRBJ1-1; 7 nucleotides line up with TRBD1. The junction had 2 bases not matched to a gene; V was cut back by 4 bases and J by 0 bases. CDR3 length equals 14 residues. From germline, CDR1 is SEHNR and CDR2 FQNEAQ (reference sequence). CDR3 DNA: TGTGCCAGCAGCTCGACAGGGATGAACACTGAAGCTTTCTTT. This codes for CASSSTGMNTEAFF.

The chain employs TRBV6-4 and TRBJ2-3, with TRBD2 matching over 8 bases. The V segment lost 2 bases and the J segment 5 bases; nucleotides outside the gene matches: 9. This CDR3 comprises 16 residues. Looked up from germline, CDR1 is MRHNA and CDR2 is SNTAGT. CDR3 sequence: CASSDGREAGGDTQYF. Here the CDR3 DNA reads TGTGCCAGCAGTGACGGGCGGGAGGCCGGCGGAGATACGCAGTATTTT.

This sequence joins TRBV2 and TRBJ1-5; 7 bases align to TRBD1. The germline CDR1 and CDR2 sequences are SNHLY and FYNNEI. The CDR3 extends over 14 amino acids. V was pared by 4 bases and J by 3 bases, with 3 bases of the junction left unmatched. DNA for the CDR3: TGTGCCAGCAGTGGAGACAGGGTCAATCAGCCCCAGCATTTT. Encoded protein: CASSGDRVNQPQHF.

This chain uses TRBV5-4 with TRBJ2-2; 15 nucleotides agree with TRBD2. This CDR3 comprises 18 residues. Germline V gene sequence: CDR1 SGHNT, CDR2 YYREEE (reference sequence). The junction had 7 bases not matched to a gene; V was cut back by 3 bases and J by 4 bases. The DNA of the CDR3 is TGTGCCAGCAGCTCGGGGACTAGCGGGAGGTCGGGCACCGGGGAGCTGTTTTTT. Its translation: CASSSGTSGRSGTGELFF.

The rearrangement joins TRBV7-9 to TRBJ2-3; TRBD2 aligns across 8 bases. The trim removed 1 base at V and 4 bases at J, leaving 4 bases unmatched. This CDR3 is 15 amino acids long. Germline V lookup: CDR1 SEHNR, CDR2 FQNEAQ (reference sequence). The CDR3 DNA is TGTGCCAGCAGCTTAGGGCTAGCGGGCCCAGATACGCAGTATTTT. As protein: CASSLGLAGPDTQYF.

The rearrangement links TRBV14 to TRBJ2-1, with a possible D match to TRBD2 (5 bases). The CDR3 covers 17 residues. With 2 bases removed from V and 0 bases from J, the gap between germline ends came to 14 bases. CDR1 SGHDN and CDR2 FVKESK come from the germline V gene. CDR3 residues: CASSQIGGSSSYNEQFF. Here the CDR3 DNA reads TGTGCCAGCAGCCAAATCGGCGGGTCCAGCTCCTACAATGAGCAGTTCTTC.